The 21 T cell receptor beta chains below were found in one sample sequenced in a study of blood T cell repertoires in COVID-19. Libraries were prepared by immunoSEQ multiplex PCR; TCRdb keeps only in-frame clonotypes and omits some of them. The table lists 80,000 to 100,000 clones, over 70% of them singletons, with 4% to 5.5% in the top ten. Sequenced input: peripheral blood. Receptors were obtained from a man aged 60 to 69 with acute or convalescent COVID-19.

The chain carries TRBV6-2 or TRBV6-3 and TRBJ1-4; TRBD1 agrees at 7 bases. The CDR3 has 15 amino acids. V lost 2 bases to trimming and J lost 5 bases; unmatched junction nucleotides: 5. Germline CDR1 is MNHEY and CDR2 is SVGEGT. The CDR3: CASSYQDRQNEKLFF. The CDR3 coding sequence is TGTGCCAGCAGTTACCAGGACAGGCAGAATGAAAAACTGTTTTTT.

The gene calls are TRBV5-1 and TRBJ2-7; 9 nucleotides line up with TRBD2. This CDR3 spans 15 amino acids. Germline values: CDR1 SGHRS, CDR2 YFSETQ. Germline trimming cut 5 bases from V and 0 bases from J; bases unmatched to any gene: 6. The CDR3 loop is CASRTSGKSSYEQYF. The DNA of the CDR3 is TGCGCCAGCAGGACTAGCGGTAAAAGCTCCTACGAGCAGTACTTC.

This chain joins TRBV19 and TRBJ2-7, with 7 positions matching TRBD1. This CDR3 is built from 13 residues. Losses at the gene ends were 4 bases for V and 6 bases for J; bases not matched to a gene: 6. Looked up from germline, CDR1 is LNHDA and CDR2 is SQIVND (reference sequence). This chain's CDR3 is CASSTTGIGEQYF. The CDR3 nucleotides are TGTGCCAGTAGTACGACAGGGATCGGCGAGCAGTACTTC.

The V and J genes are TRBV7-2 and TRBJ1-1; D possibly corresponds to TRBD1 (5 bases). Per germline, CDR1 SGHTA and CDR2 FQGNSA. The V gene lost 1 base and the J gene lost 3 bases, with 12 bases spanning the gap. The CDR3 runs to 15 residues. CDR3 sequence: CASSLVGPGDTEAFF. The CDR3 DNA reads TGTGCCAGCAGCTTAGTGGGCCCGGGGGACACTGAAGCTTTCTTT.

This chain connects TRBV18 to TRBJ2-1, with TRBD2 matching 16 bases. J gave up 5 bases and V 3 bases, and 4 bases lay outside the gene matches. The CDR3 runs 17 residues. Germline loops: CDR1 KGHSH, CDR2 LQKENI. The CDR3 bases are TGTGCCAGCTCACCGGGACTAGCGGGAGGGAGGAACAATGAGCAGTTCTTC. Its protein product is CASSPGLAGGRNNEQFF.

The chain recombines TRBV6-5 with TRBJ2-3; D remains ambiguous. V lost 4 bases to trimming and J lost 6 bases, with 5 bases between them. CDR1 is MNHEY and CDR2 is SVGAGI in the germline V gene. The CDR3 contains 11 residues. The CDR3 coding sequence is TGTGCCAGCAGTTTCGGGGATACGCAGTATTTT. Protein product: CASSFGDTQYF.

This chain links TRBV6-5 with TRBJ2-7; TRBD1 agrees at 8 bases. After removal of 0 bases from V and 0 bases from J, the junction contained 4 bases not matched to a gene. The CDR3 loop spans 16 amino acids. From germline, CDR1 is MNHEY and CDR2 SVGAGI. CDR3 DNA: TGTGCCAGCAGTTACTCCGGGACAGGCCTCTCCTACGAGCAGTACTTC. This sequence encodes CASSYSGTGLSYEQYF.

This chain connects TRBV3-1 (or the pseudogene TRBV3-2) to TRBJ2-7; D might be TRBD1 (5 bases). The CDR3 extends over 15 amino acids. Germline V gives CDR1 LGHDT, CDR2 YNNKEL (reference sequence). V lost 0 bases to trimming and J lost 4 bases, with 13 bases between them. CDR3 DNA: TGTGCCAGCAGCCAAGATTCGGGCAGGGTTTACGAGCAGTACTTC. Translating it yields CASSQDSGRVYEQYF.

The V call is TRBV28, the J call TRBJ1-4, with 10 positions matching TRBD1. The CDR3 consists of 14 residues. CDR1 is MDHEN and CDR2 is SYDVKM in the germline V gene. J gave up 8 bases and V 4 bases, and 4 bases lay outside the gene matches. The CDR3 DNA reads as TGTGCCAGCAGTTCGGGGACAGGGGTCGAAAAACTGTTTTTT. This codes for CASSSGTGVEKLFF. The variable domain in full, with the rest retrieved from reference TRBV28 and TRBJ1-4, is DVKVTQSSRYLVKRTGEKVFLECVQDMDHENMFWYRQDPGLGLRLIYFSYDVKMKEKGDIPEGYSVSREKKERFSLILESASTNQTSMYLCASSSGTGVEKLFFGSGTQLSVL.

The chain carries TRBV27 and TRBJ2-7; 7 bases line up with TRBD1. The V gene end was trimmed by 7 bases and the J gene end by 0 bases; junction bases not matched to a gene: 12. Germline CDR1 reads MNHEY; CDR2 reads SMNVEV (reference sequence). The CDR3 runs 16 residues. DNA of the CDR3: TGTGCCAGCACCTACCTCAGGGGGTTCTTCTCCTACGAGCAGTACTTC. As protein: CASTYLRGFFSYEQYF.

This sequence joins TRBV5-4 and TRBJ2-1; a weak D match, TRBD2 (6 bases). From germline, CDR1 is SGHNT and CDR2 YYREEE (reference sequence). V lost 1 base to trimming and J lost 1 base, with 9 bases between them. CDR3 length: 15 residues. The CDR3 here is CASSLSSASYNEQFF. CDR3 bases: TGTGCCAGCAGCTTGTCTAGCGCGTCCTACAATGAGCAGTTCTTC.

The gene calls are TRBV25-1 and TRBJ2-5; D is unresolved. Trimming took 4 bases from V and 4 from J, leaving 7 bases between them. From germline, CDR1 is MGHDK and CDR2 SYGVNS. The CDR3 sequence is 12 residues long. The CDR3 DNA reads TGTGCCAGCAGTGCCGGTCTAGAGACCCAGTACTTC. Amino acid sequence: CASSAGLETQYF. The whole variable domain, remainder taken from reference TRBV25-1 and TRBJ2-5, is EADIYQTPRYLVIGTGKKITLECSQTMGHDKMYWYQQDPGMELHLIHYSYGVNSTEKGDLSSESTVSRIRTEHFPLTLESARPSHTSQYLCASSAGLETQYFGPGTRLLVL.

CDR3 protein: CASRNTGGAGEKLFF. In nucleotides, the CDR3 is TGTGCCAGCAGGAACACAGGGGGCGCCGGTGAAAAACTGTTTTTT. The chain employs TRBV7-9 and TRBJ1-4, with TRBD1 identical over 9 bases. The J segment lost 7 bases and the V segment lost 6 bases, leaving 9 bases of the junction unmatched. This CDR3 spans 15 amino acids. The germline V gene encodes CDR1 SEHNR and CDR2 FQNEAQ (reference sequence).

V and J are TRBV6-2 or TRBV6-3 and TRBJ1-2; D perhaps matches TRBD1 (6 bases). Trimming removed 5 bases from V and 4 bases from J, with 8 bases in between. The CDR3 contains 12 residues. CDR1 MNHEY and CDR2 SVGEGT come from the germline V gene. The CDR3 reads CASSPQGYGYTF. The CDR3 DNA sequence: TGTGCCAGCAGTCCACAGGGCTATGGCTACACCTTC.

The rearrangement joins TRBV5-8 to TRBJ1-5; no clear D gene. This CDR3 spans 13 amino acids. Germline CDR1 SGHTS, CDR2 YDEGEE. With 4 bases removed from V and 4 bases from J, the gap between germline ends came to 9 bases. CDR3 loop: CASSTGLNQPQHF. The CDR3 DNA reads TGTGCCAGCAGCACGGGTCTAAATCAGCCCCAGCATTTT.

The V gene is TRBV6-6, the J gene TRBJ1-5; 7 nucleotides align to TRBD1. CDR1 MNHNY and CDR2 SVGAGI come from the germline V gene (reference sequence). The CDR3 spans 14 residues. V lost 4 bases and J lost 1; bases outside the gene matches: 1. CDR3 residues: CASSWGQSNQPQHF. The DNA for the CDR3 is TGTGCCAGCAGTTGGGGACAGAGCAATCAGCCCCAGCATTTT.

V usage is TRBV25-1 and J usage is TRBJ2-3, with D maybe TRBD1 (5 bases). The V gene's germline CDR1 is MGHDK and CDR2 SYGVNS. V was trimmed by 5 bases and J by 2 bases, leaving 8 bases between them. This CDR3 comprises 13 residues. CDR3 DNA: TGTGCCAGCAGTCCGGACATCACAGATACGCAGTATTTT. This translates into CASSPDITDTQYF.

The chain links TRBV7-2 to TRBJ2-1; 7 bases match TRBD1. This CDR3 is 14 amino acids long. Germline loops: CDR1 SGHTA, CDR2 FQGNSA. With 5 bases clipped from V and 5 bases from J, the junction kept 6 bases outside the gene matches. This chain's CDR3 is CASSETGTHNEQFF. For the CDR3, the DNA is TGTGCCAGCAGCGAGACAGGGACCCACAATGAGCAGTTCTTC.

V usage is TRBV25-1 and J usage is TRBJ2-7; the match to TRBD1 covers 7 bases. The CDR3 has 15 residues. With 4 bases clipped from V and 3 bases from J, the junction kept 9 bases outside the gene matches. From germline, CDR1 is MGHDK and CDR2 SYGVNS. In DNA, the CDR3 is TGTGCCAGCAGTGGAGGATTGGGGACAGTCTACGAGCAGTACTTC. Amino acid sequence: CASSGGLGTVYEQYF.

The chain joins TRBV10-3 to TRBJ2-3; possible D gene TRBD2, 6 bases. Trimming removed 0 bases from V and 2 bases from J, with 12 bases in between. CDR3 size: 16 residues. Germline CDR1 ENHRY, CDR2 SYGVKD. In nucleotides, the CDR3 is TGTGCCATCAGTGAGTCGGGGGGTCGGGACACAGATACGCAGTATTTT. Amino acid sequence: CAISESGGRDTDTQYF.

This chain joins TRBV7-6 and TRBJ2-2; D perhaps matches TRBD2 (5 bases). The CDR3 runs to 19 residues. From germline, CDR1 is SGHVS and CDR2 FNYEAQ. V lost 3 bases and J lost 4, with 24 bases in between. This CDR3 reads CASSFGVREANRATGELFF. CDR3 bases: TGTGCCAGCAGCTTCGGGGTCCGGGAAGCTAATAGGGCCACCGGGGAGCTGTTTTTT.